Each of the 16 T cell receptor beta chains below was sequenced from the same sample in a study of blood T cells in healthy people across ages. Sample-barcoded 5' priming and a J-beta primer mix drove a second PCR of 7 to 11 cycles. TCRdb analysed the 5' RACE reads with MiXCR anew, one entry per CDR3 protein. The table records 1,300,000 or so distinct CDR3 sequences, 55% to 75% of them present only once. Sequenced material: blood. The receptors stem from a man aged 18 to 29 in good health.

Details on this clonotype: One end of the junction is discordant with germline, which a read error may explain. The chain combines TRBV12-3 or TRBV12-4 with TRBJ1-4; D gene uncertain. CDR3 length: 16 amino acids. The CDR3 coding sequence is TGTGCCAGCAGTTCCCCGGGAGCTGCAACTAAGGAAAAACTGTTTTTT. As protein: CASSSPGAATKEKLFF.

The chain uses TRBV10-3 and TRBJ1-5, with 10 bases matching TRBD1. The CDR3 length is 16 residues. V was pared by 4 bases and J by 6 bases, with 9 bases of the junction left unmatched. CDR1 is ENHRY and CDR2 is SYGVKD in the germline V gene. The CDR3 here is CAISGSGTGDGQPQHF. In nucleotides, the CDR3 is TGTGCCATCAGTGGTTCCGGGACAGGGGACGGTCAGCCCCAGCATTTT.

As concerns this clonotype: An end of the junction does not agree with germline; a read error may underlie this. The CDR3: CSVTHSHEQYF. The CDR3 DNA reads TGCAGTGTAACCCACTCCCACGAGCAGTACTTC. The rearrangement uses TRBV20-1 and TRBJ2-7; the D is unclear. Per germline, CDR1 DFQATT and CDR2 SNEGSKA (reference sequence). The CDR3 contains 11 residues.

The rearrangement links TRBV20-1 to TRBJ2-1; D tentatively fits TRBD1 or TRBD2 (5 bases each). V was pared by 3 bases and J by 8 bases, with 17 bases between. CDR1 DFQATT and CDR2 SNEGSKA come from the germline V gene (reference sequence). CDR3 size: 14 residues. The CDR3 DNA reads as TGCAGTGCTAGGGGCTTAGGTTTGGGGGATGAGCAGTTCTTC. This translates into CSARGLGLGDEQFF.

This clonotype was counted between two and nine times. The CDR3 loop is CSATAPTYNEQFF. CDR3 sequence (DNA): TGCAGTGCCACAGCTCCTACTTACAATGAGCAGTTCTTC. This chain connects TRBV20-1 to TRBJ2-1, with D hard to call. The CDR3 loop spans 13 amino acids. From germline, CDR1 is DFQATT and CDR2 SNEGSKA (reference sequence). With 6 bases removed from V and 4 bases from J, the gap between germline ends came to 13 bases.

This clonotype was recorded only once. Germline is not matched at one junction end, which may reflect a read error. This chain joins TRBV2 and TRBJ1-2, with a tentative D call TRBD1 (5 bases). This CDR3 is 14 amino acids long. CDR1 and CDR2 from the germline V gene are SNHLY and FYNNEI. The CDR3 reads CASSLQGWGYGYTF. The CDR3 nucleotides read TGTGCCAGCAGTCTTCAGGGTTGGGGCTATGGTTACACCTTC. The full variable domain, completed using reference TRBV2 and TRBJ1-2, is EPEVTQTPSHQVTQMGQEVILRCVPISNHLYFYWYRQILGQKVEFLVSFYNNEISEKSEIFDDQFSVERPDGSNFTLKIRSTKLEDSAMYFCASSLQGWGYGYTFGSGTRLTVV.

This clonotype was counted between two and nine times. The V and J genes are TRBV27 and TRBJ2-7, with D hard to call. The CDR3 runs 13 residues. Trimming removed 0 bases from V and 6 bases from J, with 9 bases in between. CDR1 is MNHEY and CDR2 is SMNVEV in the germline V gene (reference sequence). As DNA, the CDR3 is TGTGCCAGCAGTTTATCTGGCAGCTCCGAGCAGTACTTC. Residues: CASSLSGSSEQYF.

The chain uses TRBV7-9 and TRBJ1-2, with TRBD1 matching 9 bases. Germline V CDR1 and CDR2: SEHNR, FQNEAQ (reference sequence). The CDR3 sequence is 13 residues long. The V segment lost 9 bases and the J segment 2 bases; nucleotides outside the gene matches: 4. The chain's CDR3 is CASQDRGNYGYTF. CDR3 nucleotides: TGTGCCAGTCAAGACAGGGGGAACTATGGCTACACCTTC.

The V and J genes are TRBV28 and TRBJ2-7; 12 positions agree with TRBD2. The J call is doubtful: the DNA matches TRBJ2-5 better. The germline CDR1 and CDR2 sequences are MDHEN and SYDVKM. This CDR3 spans 18 amino acids. CDR3 nucleotide sequence: TGTGCCAGCAGTCATACCCCATCACTAGCGGGAGGCCAGGAGACCCAGTACTTC. Its protein product is CASSHTPSLAGGQETQYF.

The table lists this clonotype with a count of one. The genes are TRBV6-1 and TRBJ1-1; D remains ambiguous. CDR3 length: 13 amino acids. CDR1 and CDR2 (germline): MNHNS, SASEGT. The V end lost 2 bases, the J end lost 1 base, and 5 bases lay between the germline ends. CDR3 amino acids: CASSELWNTEAFF. The CDR3 bases are TGTGCCAGCAGTGAACTTTGGAACACTGAAGCTTTCTTT.

This clonotype was recorded a few times. As DNA, the CDR3 is TGTGCCAGCAGCCCAGCTAACTATGGCTACACCTTC. This sequence encodes CASSPANYGYTF. The chain carries TRBV7-2 and TRBJ1-2, with D uncertain. Germline V CDR1 and CDR2: SGHTA, FQGNSA. This CDR3 comprises 12 residues. V was trimmed by 5 bases and J by 0 bases, leaving 4 bases between them.

This clonotype was observed a handful of times. The chain couples TRBV27 to TRBJ1-5; TRBD1 matches 7 bases. V dropped 0 bases and J dropped 6; count of bases not matched to a gene: 5. CDR1 is MNHEY, CDR2 SMNVEV, per germline (reference sequence). This CDR3 is 15 amino acids long. CDR3 nucleotide sequence: TGTGCCAGCAGTTTATCGCCGGGACAGATTCAGCCCCAGCATTTT. This translates into CASSLSPGQIQPQHF.

A few counts support this clonotype. The CDR3 region has the DNA TGTGCCAGCAGTGGTCTAAGGGCCTACGAGCAGTACTTC. This codes for CASSGLRAYEQYF. V usage is TRBV6-1 and J usage is TRBJ2-7; D unresolved. This CDR3 region has 13 residues. The V end was cut by 4 bases, the J end by 2 bases, with 9 bases between. Germline values: CDR1 MNHNS, CDR2 SASEGT.

J is TRBJ2-7 and V is TRBV6-5, with a tentative D call TRBD2 (6 bases). The CDR3 consists of 14 residues. With 2 bases removed from V and 2 bases from J, the gap between germline ends came to 10 bases. Per the germline V gene, CDR1 is MNHEY and CDR2 is SVGAGI. CDR3 sequence (DNA): TGTGCCAGCAGTTACCAATCGGGGGCCTACGAGCAGTACTTC. Amino acid sequence: CASSYQSGAYEQYF.

J is TRBJ2-1 and V is TRBV6-6; D is perhaps TRBD1 or TRBD2 (5 bases each). Germline V gene lookup returns CDR1 MNHNY and CDR2 SVGAGI (reference sequence). V lost 8 bases to trimming and J lost 4 bases, with 21 bases between them. This CDR3 has 16 residues. DNA for the CDR3: TGTGCCAGCTTCCAAGCCGGGACGACGGGATACAATGAGCAGTTCTTC. Translated, it gives CASFQAGTTGYNEQFF.

This clonotype turned up a few times. V usage is TRBV10-3 and J usage is TRBJ2-7; 11 bases are shared with TRBD1. Germline V gene data show CDR1 as ENHRY and CDR2 as SYGVKD. This CDR3 is built from 13 residues. V dropped 6 bases and J dropped 3; count of bases not matched to a gene: 1. As DNA, the CDR3 is TGTGCCATCAGGGGACAGGGGGACTACGAGCAGTACTTC. The encoded protein is CAIRGQGDYEQYF.